This section outlines one T cell receptor beta chain sequence together with its context. Its specificity is unknown. The V end lost 4 bases, the J end lost 2 bases, and 8 bases lay between the germline ends. Germline V gene lookup returns CDR1 SGHRS and CDR2 YFSETQ. This CDR3 contains 13 residues. Purified naive CD4+ T cells were depleted of CD25+ Tregs. Constant-region reverse primers amplified full-length variable regions, followed by semi-nested Nested Universal Primer A PCR. One entry per CDR3 protein, called by TCRdb with MiXCR from the 5' RACE reads. The sample contains 5,500 to 8,500 distinct CDR3 sequences, 50% of which appear only once. Overall study findings and caveats: Tumor Treg TCRs overlapped most with tumor naive CD4+ cells. Tumor memory CD4+ T cell TCR gene usage was found to cluster with blood and lymph node memory CD4+ cells and with lymph node naive CD4+ cells.

Sequenced input: naive CD4+ T cells sorted from a lymph node. Subset noted: naive CD4+ T cells, CD4+CD45RA+CD25-. This clonotype was sampled from a female donor with breast cancer. The chain is built from TRBV5-1 and TRBJ2-3; a possible D gene is TRBD2 (5 bases). The CDR3 DNA sequence: TGCGCCAGCAGCCCCGGGGACACAGATACGCAGTATTTT. Its translation is CASSPGDTDTQYF.